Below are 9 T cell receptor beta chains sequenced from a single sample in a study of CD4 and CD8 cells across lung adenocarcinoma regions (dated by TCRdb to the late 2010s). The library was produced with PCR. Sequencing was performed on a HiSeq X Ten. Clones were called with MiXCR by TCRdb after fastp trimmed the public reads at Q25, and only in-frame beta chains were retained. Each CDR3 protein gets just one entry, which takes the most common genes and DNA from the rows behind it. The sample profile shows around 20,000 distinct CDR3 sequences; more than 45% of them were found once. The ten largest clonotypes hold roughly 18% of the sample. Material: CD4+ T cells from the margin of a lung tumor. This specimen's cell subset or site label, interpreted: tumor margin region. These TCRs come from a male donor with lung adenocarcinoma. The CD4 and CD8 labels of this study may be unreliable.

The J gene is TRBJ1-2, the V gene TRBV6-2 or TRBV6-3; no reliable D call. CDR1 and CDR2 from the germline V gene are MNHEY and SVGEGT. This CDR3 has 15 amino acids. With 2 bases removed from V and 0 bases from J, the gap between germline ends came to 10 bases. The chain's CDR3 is CASSYKVDTNYGYTF. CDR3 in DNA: TGTGCCAGCAGTTACAAGGTAGACACTAACTATGGCTACACCTTC.

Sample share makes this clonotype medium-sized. CDR3 amino acids: CASSEYRGGTEAFF. The DNA for the CDR3 is TGTGCCAGCAGTGAGTACAGGGGTGGAACTGAAGCTTTCTTT. The rearrangement uses TRBV6-1 and TRBJ1-1, with 7 bases aligning to TRBD1. This CDR3 region has 14 residues. In germline, CDR1 is MNHNS, CDR2 SASEGT. Trimming took 3 bases from V and 5 from J; bases not matched to a gene: 6.

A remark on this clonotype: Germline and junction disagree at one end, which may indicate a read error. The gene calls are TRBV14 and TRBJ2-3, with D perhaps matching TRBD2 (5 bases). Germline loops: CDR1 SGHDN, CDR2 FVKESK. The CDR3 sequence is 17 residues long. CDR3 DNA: TGTGCCAGCAGCCGAGACGCGGCGCTGGGAGCCAAAAACACGCAGTATTTC. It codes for CASSRDAALGAKNTQYF.

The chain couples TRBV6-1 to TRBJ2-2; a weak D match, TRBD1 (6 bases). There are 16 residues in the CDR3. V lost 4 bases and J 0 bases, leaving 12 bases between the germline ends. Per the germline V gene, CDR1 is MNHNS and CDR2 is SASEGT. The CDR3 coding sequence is TGTGCCAGCAGTGCTAGGACAGCCTCGAACACCGGGGAGCTGTTTTTT. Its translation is CASSARTASNTGELFF.

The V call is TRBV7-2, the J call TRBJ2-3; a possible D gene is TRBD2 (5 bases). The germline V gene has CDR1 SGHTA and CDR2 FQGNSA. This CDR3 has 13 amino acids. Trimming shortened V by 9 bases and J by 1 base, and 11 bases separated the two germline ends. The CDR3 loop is CASGSLGTDTQYF. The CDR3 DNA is TGTGCCAGTGGGAGCTTGGGCACAGATACGCAGTATTTT.

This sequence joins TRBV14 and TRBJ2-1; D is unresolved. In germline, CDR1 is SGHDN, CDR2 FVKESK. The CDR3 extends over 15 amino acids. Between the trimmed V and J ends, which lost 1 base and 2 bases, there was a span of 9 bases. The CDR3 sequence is CASSQAPRTYNEQFF. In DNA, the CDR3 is TGTGCCAGCAGCCAAGCGCCCCGGACCTACAATGAGCAGTTCTTC.

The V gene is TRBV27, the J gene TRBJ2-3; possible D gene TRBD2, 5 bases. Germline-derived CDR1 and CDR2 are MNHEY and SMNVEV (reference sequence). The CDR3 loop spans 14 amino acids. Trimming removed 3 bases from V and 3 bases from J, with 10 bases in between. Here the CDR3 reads CASSFSGVTDTQYF. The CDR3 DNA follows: TGTGCCAGCAGTTTTTCCGGGGTTACAGATACGCAGTATTTT.

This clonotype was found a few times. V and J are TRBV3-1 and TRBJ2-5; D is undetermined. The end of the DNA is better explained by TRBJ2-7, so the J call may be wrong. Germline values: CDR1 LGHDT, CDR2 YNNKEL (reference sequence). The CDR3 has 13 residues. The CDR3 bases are TGTGCCAGCAGCCAAGAACCCCGATACGAGCAGTACTTC. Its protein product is CASSQEPRYEQYF.

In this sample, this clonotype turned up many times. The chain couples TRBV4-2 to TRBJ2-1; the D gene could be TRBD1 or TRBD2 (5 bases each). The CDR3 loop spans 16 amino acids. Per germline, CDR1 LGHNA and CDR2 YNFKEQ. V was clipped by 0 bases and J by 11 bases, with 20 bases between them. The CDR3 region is CASSQDRFGGQWQQFF. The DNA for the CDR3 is TGTGCCAGCAGCCAAGATCGGTTCGGAGGACAATGGCAGCAGTTCTTC.